This is a list of T cell receptor beta chains from one sample in a study of T cell responses to AZD1222 COVID-19 vaccine. Here immunoSEQ multiplex PCR was the method, and the copy in TCRdb shows in-frame clones only, minus some. The table has 100,000 to 150,000 clones, approximately 85% seen once. This specimen was peripheral blood, taken 28 days after the second AZD1222 dose. The source of these receptors is an adult who received the AZD1222 COVID-19 vaccine. Both conserved end residues are part of each CDR3. The order of the fields is J gene, D gene, clone size, V gene, CDR3 protein, CDR3 DNA. The D gene is left open where the match is weak. Size is stated for part of the rows, as once, few or many counts, or as a class when the clone is expanded.

>TRBJ1-3|NA|NA|TRBV28
CASSSGGAGNTIYF
TGTGCCAGCAGTTCGGGGGGGGCGGGAAACACCATATATTTT
>TRBJ1-2|TRBD1|NA|TRBV12-3/TRBV12-4
CASSLTQGSLF
TGTGCCAGCAGCCTAACACAGGGGTCCTTATTC
>TRBJ1-5|NA|NA|TRBV19
CASSHGVLGSNQPQHF
TGTGCCAGTAGTCACGGGGTCCTAGGGAGCAATCAGCCCCAGCATTTT
>TRBJ1-5|TRBD1|NA|TRBV19
CASTLGQGNQPQHF
TGTGCCAGTACTCTGGGACAGGGCAATCAGCCCCAGCATTTT
>TRBJ1-1|NA|NA|TRBV11-3
CASSLDATLNTEAFF
TGTGCCAGCAGCTTAGACGCCACACTGAACACTGAAGCTTTCTTT
>TRBJ2-2|NA|once|TRBV18
CASSPPMGGTGELFF
TGTGCCAGCTCACCACCGATGGGGGGAACCGGGGAGCTGTTTTTT
>TRBJ1-6|NA|NA|TRBV28
CASSLVPGGIPLHF
TGTGCCAGCAGTTTGGTGCCGGGAGGAATACCCCTCCACTTT
>TRBJ1-2|NA|NA|TRBV6-1
CASSESNSQLVRHGYTF
TGTGCCAGCAGTGAAAGTAATAGTCAGCTCGTGCGGCACGGCTACACCTTC
>TRBJ1-1|NA|NA|TRBV5-1
CASRERSVEVFREAFF
TGCGCCAGCAGGGAACGTTCGGTCGAGGTTTTCCGTGAAGCTTTCTTT
>TRBJ2-5|NA|NA|TRBV11-2
CASSLNTHQETQYF
TGTGCCAGCAGCTTAAACACCCACCAAGAGACCCAGTACTTC
>TRBJ2-1|TRBD2|NA|TRBV3-1/TRBV3-2
CASSQEVLGGGAHNEQFF
TGTGCCAGCAGCCAAGAGGTTTTAGGCGGGGGGGCCCACAATGAGCAGTTCTTC
>TRBJ1-5|NA|NA|TRBV6-2/TRBV6-3
CASSRPWDNQPQHF
TGTGCCAGCAGCCGTCCTTGGGACAATCAGCCCCAGCATTTT
>TRBJ2-3|NA|NA|TRBV6-5
CASSYSGDRADTQYF
TGTGCCAGCAGTTACTCGGGGGATCGGGCAGATACGCAGTATTTT
>TRBJ2-5|NA|few|TRBV2
CASRKRNMETQYF
TGTGCCAGCAGGAAGCGGAACATGGAGACCCAGTACTTC
>TRBJ2-3|NA|NA|TRBV3-1/TRBV3-2
CASSQEAPYPDTQYF
TGTGCCAGCAGCCAAGAGGCGCCTTATCCGGATACGCAGTATTTT
>TRBJ2-1|NA|NA|TRBV27
CASSLAGHRDWDEQFF
TGTGCCAGCAGTTTAGCGGGTCATCGGGACTGGGATGAGCAGTTCTTC
>TRBJ1-1|NA|NA|TRBV28
CASSLSAGRAFF
TGTGCCAGCAGTTTATCGGCAGGGAGGGCTTTCTTT